The clone carrying this T cell receptor (beta chain) has just one count. Clones were read by immunoSEQ multiplex PCR, and TCRdb kept only the in-frame ones, dropping some. The sample lists about 30,000 clones, 89% occurring once. The sample's time point: peripheral blood 6 weeks after treatment start. Locally advanced or metastatic urothelial carcinoma affected the patients. The CDR3 extends over 13 amino acids. Trimming took off 7 bases at V and 5 bases at J, with 15 bases between the two ends. CDR1 and CDR2 (germline): SGDLS, YYNGEE. This sample was included in a study of PD-L1 blockade in urothelial cancer. Study details: Patients began atezolizumab, 1,200 mg intravenously every 3 weeks, in about 2014.

This sequence originates from a man at least 80 years old with urothelial cancer. The starting material was PBMCs, obtained around atezolizumab (anti-PD-L1) treatment. The chain joins TRBV9 to TRBJ1-1; the D gene is possibly TRBD1 (5 bases). The CDR3 bases are TGTGCCAGCGGTGAGACAGTCCGGACTGAAGCTTTCTTT. It encodes CASGETVRTEAFF. The full variable domain, rest sourced from reference TRBV9 and TRBJ1-1, is DSGVTQTPKHLITATGQRVTLRCSPRSGDLSVYWYQQSLDQGLQFLIQYYNGEERAKGNILERFSAQQFPDLHSELNLSSLELGDSALYFCASGETVRTEAFFGQGTRLTVV.